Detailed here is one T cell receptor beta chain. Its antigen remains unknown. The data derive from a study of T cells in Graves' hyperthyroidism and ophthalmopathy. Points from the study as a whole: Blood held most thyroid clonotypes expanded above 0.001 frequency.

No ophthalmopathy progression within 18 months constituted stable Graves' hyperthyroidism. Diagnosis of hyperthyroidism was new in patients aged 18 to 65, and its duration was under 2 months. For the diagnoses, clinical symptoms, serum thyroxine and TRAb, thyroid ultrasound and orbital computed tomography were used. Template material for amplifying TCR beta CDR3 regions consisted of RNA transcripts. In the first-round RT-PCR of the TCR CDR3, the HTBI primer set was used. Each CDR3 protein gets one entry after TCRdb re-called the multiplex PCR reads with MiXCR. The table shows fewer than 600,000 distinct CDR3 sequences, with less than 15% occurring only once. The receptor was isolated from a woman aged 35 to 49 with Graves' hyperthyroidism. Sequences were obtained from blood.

The CDR3 region has the DNA TGTGCCAGCAGTCAATTAGCGGGAGGGGGCTACGAGCAGTACTTC. It yields the protein CASSQLAGGGYEQYF. This chain connects TRBV28 to TRBJ2-7; 11 bases fit TRBD2. This CDR3 is built from 15 residues. From germline, CDR1 is MDHEN and CDR2 SYDVKM. After removal of 5 bases from V and 3 bases from J, the junction contained 6 bases not matched to a gene.